This T cell receptor beta chain was captured in a study of T cell responses to AZD1222 COVID-19 vaccine. This table comes from immunoSEQ multiplex PCR, and its TCRdb copy is limited to in-frame clones, with some not included. This sample has around 71,000 clones, with under 90% found just once. The receptor was derived from an adult who received the AZD1222 COVID-19 vaccine. Sequencing used peripheral blood, obtained 28 days after the second AZD1222 dose.

The CDR3 spells CASSRMLTGTGTEAFF. The CDR3 DNA reads TGTGCCAGCAGCCGAATGCTTACCGGGACAGGCACTGAAGCTTTCTTT. This sequence joins TRBV7-8 and TRBJ1-1; 8 bases are shared with TRBD1. Trimming cost V 5 bases and J 4 bases; bases outside gene matches: 12. The CDR3 consists of 16 residues. Germline values: CDR1 SGHVS, CDR2 FQNEAQ.